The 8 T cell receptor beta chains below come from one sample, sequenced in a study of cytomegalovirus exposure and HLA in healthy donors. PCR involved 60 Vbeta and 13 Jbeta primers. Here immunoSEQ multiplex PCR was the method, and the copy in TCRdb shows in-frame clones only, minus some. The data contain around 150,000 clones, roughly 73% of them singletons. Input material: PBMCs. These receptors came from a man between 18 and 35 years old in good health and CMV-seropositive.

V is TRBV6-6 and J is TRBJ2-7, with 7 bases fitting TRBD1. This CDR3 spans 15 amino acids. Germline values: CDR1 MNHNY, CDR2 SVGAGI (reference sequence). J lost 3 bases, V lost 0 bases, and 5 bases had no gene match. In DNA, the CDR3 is TGTGCCAGCAGTTACTCCGGGACAGATTTCTACGAGCAGTACTTC. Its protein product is CASSYSGTDFYEQYF.

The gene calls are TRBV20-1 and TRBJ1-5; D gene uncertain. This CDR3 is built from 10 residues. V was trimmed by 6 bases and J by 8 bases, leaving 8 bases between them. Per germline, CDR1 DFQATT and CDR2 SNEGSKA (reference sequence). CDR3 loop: CSASQEPQHF. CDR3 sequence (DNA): TGCAGTGCCAGCCAGGAGCCCCAGCATTTT.

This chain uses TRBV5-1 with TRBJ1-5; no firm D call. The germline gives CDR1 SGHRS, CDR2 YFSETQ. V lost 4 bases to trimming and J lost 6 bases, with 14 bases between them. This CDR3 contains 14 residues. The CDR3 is CASSAGSPGQPQHF. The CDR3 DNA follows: TGCGCCAGCAGCGCGGGGTCCCCAGGTCAGCCCCAGCATTTT.

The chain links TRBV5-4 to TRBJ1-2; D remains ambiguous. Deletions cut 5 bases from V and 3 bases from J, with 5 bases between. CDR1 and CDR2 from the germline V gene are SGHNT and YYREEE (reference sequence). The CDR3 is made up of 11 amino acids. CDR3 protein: CASSRDYGYTF. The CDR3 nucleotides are TGTGCCAGCAGTCGGGACTATGGCTACACCTTC.

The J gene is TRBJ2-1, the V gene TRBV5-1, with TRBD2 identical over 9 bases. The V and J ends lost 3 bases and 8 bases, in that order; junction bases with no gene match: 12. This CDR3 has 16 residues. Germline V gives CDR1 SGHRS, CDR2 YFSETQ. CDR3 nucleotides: TGCGCCAGCAGCTCCCTGACTAGCGGCGCTTTCGATGAGCAGTTCTTC. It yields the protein CASSSLTSGAFDEQFF.

This chain's CDR3 is CAWSGTATEAFF. The CDR3 DNA reads as TGTGCCTGGAGTGGGACAGCAACTGAAGCTTTCTTT. The rearrangement uses TRBV30 and TRBJ1-1, with a possible D match to TRBD1 (6 bases). With 1 base removed from V and 5 bases from J, the gap between germline ends came to 8 bases. Germline V gene lookup returns CDR1 GTSNPN and CDR2 SVGIG (reference sequence). This CDR3 comprises 12 residues.

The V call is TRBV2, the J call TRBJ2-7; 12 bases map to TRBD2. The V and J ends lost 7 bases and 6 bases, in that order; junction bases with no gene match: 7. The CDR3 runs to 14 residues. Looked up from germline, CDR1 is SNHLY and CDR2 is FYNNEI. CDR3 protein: CASTQLAGGLEQYF. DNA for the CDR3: TGTGCCAGCACACAACTAGCGGGAGGTCTCGAGCAGTACTTC.

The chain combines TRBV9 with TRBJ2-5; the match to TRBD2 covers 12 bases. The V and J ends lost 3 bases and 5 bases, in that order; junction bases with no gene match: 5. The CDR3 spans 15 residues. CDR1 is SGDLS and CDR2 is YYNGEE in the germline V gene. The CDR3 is CASSASGRAMETQYF. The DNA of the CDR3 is TGTGCCAGCAGCGCTAGCGGGAGGGCTATGGAGACCCAGTACTTC.